The present entry profiles one T cell receptor beta chain with its context. Germline lookup yields CDR1 SGDLS and CDR2 YYNGEE. This CDR3 spans 15 amino acids. These data are taken from a study of T cell changes during pregnancy in multiple sclerosis. Sequencing used immunoSEQ multiplex PCR; TCRdb keeps in-frame clones, though not all of them. The table includes approximately 39,000 clones, roughly 92% detected once. Sequencing used PBMCs (not recorded whether the cells were cultured). The sequence came from a female donor with multiple sclerosis, enrolled in a pregnancy study. The chain uses TRBV9 and TRBJ2-5; TRBD1 matches 8 bases. TRBJ2-7 explains the end of the DNA better; the J call may be wrong. The CDR3 sequence is CASSAPGTGTYEQYF. DNA for the CDR3: TGTGCCAGCAGCGCCCCCGGGACAGGCACCTACGAGCAGTACTTC.